The sequence of this T cell receptor (beta chain) was determined in a study of shared clonotypes between healthy human individuals. The CDR3 contains 15 residues. Germline CDR1 reads MGHDK; CDR2 reads SYGVNS. The V and J ends lost 4 bases and 6 bases respectively, with 16 bases between them. The study, taken as a whole, reports: Sampling was confined to blood; repertoires within tissues likely differ.

Details on this clone: Antigen specificity is unknown.

The protocol was immunoSEQ multiplex PCR, while the TCRdb copy is restricted to in-frame clones and leaves out a portion. The data show 2.3 million or so clones, with over 85% seen just once and 0.35% to 0.45% held by the top ten. Sequences were obtained from naive CD4+ T cells from PBMCs. Subset defined: CD45RA+ positively selected. This rearrangement joins TRBV25-1 to TRBJ2-1; no definite D call. This TCR derives from a man between 18 and 35 years old in good health. Some clones in this sample may be carry-over from other donors' samples. The CDR3 nucleotides read TGTGCCAGCAGTGCCCCTAGGCCCACCACCAATGAGCAGTTCTTC. Protein: CASSAPRPTTNEQFF.